Listed below are T cell receptor beta chains from one sample, sequenced in a study of blood T cell repertoires in COVID-19. Profiling relied on immunoSEQ multiplex PCR, and the TCRdb table lists in-frame clones only, not all of them. The table has some 300,000 clones, 88% seen once. The sequenced material came from peripheral blood. Every receptor here comes from a woman in her twenties or thirties who had recovered from COVID-19. CDR3s include the opening cysteine and the closing phenylalanine or tryptophan. Fields, in order: clone size, D gene, J gene, V gene, CDR3 protein, CDR3 DNA. D genes are given only for firm matches. The size entry is marked missing in some rows and otherwise reads once, few, many or a size class.

NA,NA,TRBJ2-2,TRBV2,CASSGQRPLTGELFF,TGTGCCAGCAGTGGGCAGCGGCCTCTCACCGGGGAGCTGTTTTTT
many,NA,TRBJ1-5,TRBV2,CASSEEGRLQWPQHF,TGTGCCAGCAGTGAAGAGGGGAGGCTACAATGGCCCCAGCATTTT
NA,TRBD1,TRBJ2-3,TRBV7-9,CASSASGGGTDTQYF,TGTGCCAGCAGCGCTTCAGGGGGCGGGACAGATACGCAGTATTTT
NA,TRBD2,TRBJ2-1,TRBV5-1,CASSLRPFSGGNEQFF,TGCGCCAGCAGCTTGCGCCCCTTTTCGGGGGGAAATGAGCAGTTCTTC
NA,TRBD1,TRBJ1-2,TRBV2,CASSDRQGNYGYTF,TGTGCCAGCAGTGATAGACAGGGGAACTATGGCTACACCTTC
NA,TRBD1,TRBJ2-3,TRBV5-1,CASSLASTGTDTQYF,TGCGCCAGCAGCTTGGCCTCGACAGGGACAGATACGCAGTATTTT
once,NA,TRBJ2-1,TRBV6-2/TRBV6-3,CASSYSFRGGEQFF,TGTGCCAGCAGTTACTCATTTCGGGGAGGTGAGCAGTTCTTC
NA,NA,TRBJ2-2,TRBV30,CAWRWLNTGELFF,TGTGCCTGGCGGTGGTTGAACACCGGGGAGCTGTTTTTT
NA,NA,TRBJ2-7,TRBV28,CASNRPGVGYEQYF,TGTGCCAGCAACCGACCGGGGGTTGGGTACGAGCAGTACTTC
NA,NA,TRBJ2-1,TRBV19,CASSRGPQRANEQFF,TGTGCCAGTAGTAGGGGACCCCAGCGGGCTAATGAGCAGTTCTTC
NA,NA,TRBJ2-3,TRBV18,CASSPIQGTDTQYF,TGTGCCAGCTCACCTATACAGGGAACAGATACGCAGTATTTT
NA,TRBD1,TRBJ2-3,TRBV9,CASSVGTGTTDTQYF,TGTGCCAGCAGCGTAGGGACAGGAACGACAGATACGCAGTATTTT
NA,TRBD1,TRBJ2-7,TRBV6-1,CASSEERTGLVGVHEQYF,TGTGCCAGCAGTGAAGAAAGGACAGGATTGGTGGGAGTCCACGAGCAGTACTTC
once,NA,TRBJ1-5,TRBV9,CASSGGTYNQPQHF,TGTGCCAGCAGCGGCGGGACGTACAATCAGCCCCAGCATTTT
NA,TRBD1,TRBJ1-2,TRBV12-3/TRBV12-4,CASRGQSYGYTF,TGTGCCAGCAGGGGACAGTCCTATGGCTACACCTTC
NA,NA,TRBJ2-1,TRBV24-1,CATGQHTGYNEQFF,TGTGCCACCGGGCAGCATACAGGCTACAATGAGCAGTTCTTC
NA,NA,TRBJ2-7,TRBV3-1/TRBV3-2,CASSQDGGSYEQYF,TGTGCCAGCAGCCAAGACGGCGGATCCTACGAGCAGTACTTC
NA,NA,TRBJ1-3,TRBV6-5,CASSSSDSGNTIYF,TGTGCCAGCAGCTCCAGCGACTCTGGAAACACCATATATTTT
NA,NA,TRBJ1-5,TRBV2,CASSAEQRNQPQHF,TGTGCCAGCAGTGCCGAACAGCGCAATCAGCCCCAGCATTTT
NA,NA,TRBJ2-5,TRBV5-1,CASSLAILEETQYF,TGCGCCAGCAGCTTGGCTATTCTAGAAGAGACCCAGTACTTC
NA,TRBD1,TRBJ1-4,TRBV28,CASSLDRANEKLFF,TGTGCCAGCAGTCTCGACAGGGCGAATGAAAAACTGTTTTTT
NA,NA,TRBJ2-2,TRBV6-4,CASSDRATGELFF,TGTGCCAGCAGTGACAGAGCGACCGGGGAGCTGTTTTTT
NA,NA,TRBJ1-6,TRBV14,CASSDGLANSPLHF,TGTGCCAGCAGCGACGGACTCGCGAATTCACCCCTCCACTTT
NA,NA,TRBJ1-1,TRBV7-9,CASSRPAGSTEAFF,TGTGCCAGCAGCCGACCCGCAGGGTCCACTGAAGCTTTCTTT
NA,TRBD1,TRBJ2-6,TRBV30,CAFLTRGKANVLTF,TGTGCCTTCCTCACCAGGGGGAAAGCCAACGTCCTGACTTTC
NA,NA,TRBJ1-5,TRBV28,CASSSGLNQPQHF,TGTGCCAGCAGTTCGGGTCTTAATCAGCCCCAGCATTTT
NA,NA,TRBJ2-5,TRBV6-2/TRBV6-3,CASSPGSAVETQYF,TGTGCCAGCAGTCCGGGTAGTGCTGTGGAGACCCAGTACTTC
NA,TRBD2,TRBJ2-1,TRBV30,CAWSPRLIAGHNEQFF,TGTGCCTGGAGTCCCCGTCTAATAGCGGGGCACAATGAGCAGTTCTTC
NA,TRBD1,TRBJ1-1,TRBV11-2,CASSLLDTGGLRTEAFF,TGTGCCAGCAGTCTATTAGATACAGGGGGCTTAAGGACTGAAGCTTTCTTT
NA,NA,TRBJ2-1,TRBV28,CASSGTASSYNEQFF,TGTGCCAGCAGTGGGACTGCCAGCTCCTACAATGAGCAGTTCTTC
NA,TRBD2,TRBJ2-3,TRBV4-1,CASSQKGPGLVTDTQYF,TGCGCCAGCAGCCAAAAAGGCCCGGGACTAGTAACAGATACGCAGTATTTT
NA,TRBD1,TRBJ1-2,TRBV12-3/TRBV12-4,CASSPTGHYGYTF,TGTGCCAGCAGCCCGACAGGGCACTATGGCTACACCTTC
NA,TRBD1,TRBJ2-7,TRBV27,CASSRGRAGREQYF,TGTGCCAGCAGTAGGGGGCGGGCAGGGCGTGAGCAGTACTTC
NA,TRBD2,TRBJ2-5,TRBV7-3,CASSQTSGGAVETQYF,TGTGCCAGCAGCCAGACTAGCGGGGGGGCCGTGGAGACCCAGTACTTC
NA,TRBD2,TRBJ2-7,TRBV4-2,CASSQDGTSGGYEQYF,TGTGCCAGCAGCCAAGATGGGACTAGCGGGGGCTACGAGCAGTACTTC
NA,NA,TRBJ1-4,TRBV3-1/TRBV3-2,CASSQGRSEKLFF,TGTGCCAGCAGCCAAGGCCGTAGTGAAAAACTGTTTTTT
NA,NA,TRBJ2-1,TRBV5-4,CASSLVGTHNEQFF,TGTGCCAGCAGCTTGGTCGGGACACACAATGAGCAGTTCTTC
NA,NA,TRBJ2-3,TRBV11-3,CASSLGTVSDTQYF,TGTGCCAGCAGCTTAGGTACAGTTTCAGATACGCAGTATTTT
NA,NA,TRBJ2-5,TRBV30,CAWLNGNQETQYF,TGTGCCTGGCTAAACGGGAATCAAGAGACCCAGTACTTC
NA,NA,TRBJ1-2,TRBV20-1,CSASSLIPNYGYTF,TGCAGTGCTAGTTCACTGATTCCTAACTATGGCTACACCTTC